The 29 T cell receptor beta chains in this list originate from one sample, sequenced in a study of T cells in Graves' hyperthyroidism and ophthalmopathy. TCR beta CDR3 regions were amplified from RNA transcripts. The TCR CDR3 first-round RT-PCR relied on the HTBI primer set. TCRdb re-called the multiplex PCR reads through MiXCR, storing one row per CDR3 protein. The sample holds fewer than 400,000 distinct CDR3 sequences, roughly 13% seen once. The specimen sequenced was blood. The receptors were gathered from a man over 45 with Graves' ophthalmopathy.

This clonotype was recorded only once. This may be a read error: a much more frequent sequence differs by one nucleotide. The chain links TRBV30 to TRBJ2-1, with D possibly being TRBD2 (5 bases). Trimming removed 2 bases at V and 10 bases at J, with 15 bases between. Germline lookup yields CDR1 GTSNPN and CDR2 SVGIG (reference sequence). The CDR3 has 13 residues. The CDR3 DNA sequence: TGTGCCTGGAGTCCCACCGGGGTCGGGGAGCAGTTCTTC. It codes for CAWSPTGVGEQFF.

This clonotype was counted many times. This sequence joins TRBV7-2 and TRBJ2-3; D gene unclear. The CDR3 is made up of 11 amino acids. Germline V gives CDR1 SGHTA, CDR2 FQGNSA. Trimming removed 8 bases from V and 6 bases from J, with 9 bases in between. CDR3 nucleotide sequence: TGTGCCAGCCGAAAGTCGGATACGCAGTATTTT. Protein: CASRKSDTQYF.

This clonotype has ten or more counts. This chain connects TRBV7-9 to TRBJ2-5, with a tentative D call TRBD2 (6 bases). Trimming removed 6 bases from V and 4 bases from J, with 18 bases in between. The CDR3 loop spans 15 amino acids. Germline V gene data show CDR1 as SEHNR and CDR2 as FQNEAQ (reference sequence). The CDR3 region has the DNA TGTGCCAGCAGTCCCACTCTCCCGGGAGCAGAGACCCAGTACTTC. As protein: CASSPTLPGAETQYF.

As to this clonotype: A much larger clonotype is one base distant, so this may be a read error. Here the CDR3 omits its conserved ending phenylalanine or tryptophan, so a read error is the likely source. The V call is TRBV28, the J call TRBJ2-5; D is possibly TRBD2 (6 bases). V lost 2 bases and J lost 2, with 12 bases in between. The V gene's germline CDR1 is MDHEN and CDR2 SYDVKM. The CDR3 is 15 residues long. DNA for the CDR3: TGTGCCAGCAGTTTAGCGGGATTATCGCAAGAGACCCAGTACCTC. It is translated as CASSLAGLSQETQYL.

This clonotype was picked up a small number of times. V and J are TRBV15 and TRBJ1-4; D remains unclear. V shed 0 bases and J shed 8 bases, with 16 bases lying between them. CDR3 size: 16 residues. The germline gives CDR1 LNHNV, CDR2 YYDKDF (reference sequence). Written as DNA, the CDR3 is TGTGCCACCAGCAGAGACCCAACACAGATCTGGGAAAAACTGTTTTTT. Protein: CATSRDPTQIWEKLFF.

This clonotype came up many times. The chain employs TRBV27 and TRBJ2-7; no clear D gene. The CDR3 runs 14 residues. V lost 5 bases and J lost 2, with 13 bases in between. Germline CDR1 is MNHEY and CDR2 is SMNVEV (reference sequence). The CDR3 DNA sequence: TGTGCCAGCAGTGCAGGATCTATACCCTACGAGCAGTACTTC. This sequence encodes CASSAGSIPYEQYF.

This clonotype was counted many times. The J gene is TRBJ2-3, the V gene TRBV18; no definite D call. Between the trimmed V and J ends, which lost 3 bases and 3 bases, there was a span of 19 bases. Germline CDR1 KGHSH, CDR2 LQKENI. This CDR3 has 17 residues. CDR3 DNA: TGTGCCAGCTCACCGGGCCCGGGCGGTGGCTCAACAGATACGCAGTATTTT. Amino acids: CASSPGPGGGSTDTQYF.

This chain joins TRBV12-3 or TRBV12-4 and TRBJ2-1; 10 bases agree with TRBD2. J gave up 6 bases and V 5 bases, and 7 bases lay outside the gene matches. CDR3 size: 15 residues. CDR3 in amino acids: CASSMAAGGTNEQFF. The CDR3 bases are TGTGCCAGCAGTATGGCAGCGGGGGGGACCAATGAGCAGTTCTTC.

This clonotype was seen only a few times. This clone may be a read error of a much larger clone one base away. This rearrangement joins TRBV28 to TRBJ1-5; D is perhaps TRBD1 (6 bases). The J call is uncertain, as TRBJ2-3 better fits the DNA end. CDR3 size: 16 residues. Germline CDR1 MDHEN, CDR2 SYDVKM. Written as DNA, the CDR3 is TGTGCCAGCAGTTTCTGGGGGCCAGATCGAGATCAGCCCCAGTATTTT. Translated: CASSFWGPDRDQPQYF.

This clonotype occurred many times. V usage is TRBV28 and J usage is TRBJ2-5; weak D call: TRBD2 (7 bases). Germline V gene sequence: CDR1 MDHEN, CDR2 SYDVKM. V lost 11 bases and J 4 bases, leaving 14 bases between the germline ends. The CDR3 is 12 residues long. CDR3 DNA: TGTGCCTGTAGGGGGGGCACAGAGACCCAGTACTTC. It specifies CACRGGTETQYF.

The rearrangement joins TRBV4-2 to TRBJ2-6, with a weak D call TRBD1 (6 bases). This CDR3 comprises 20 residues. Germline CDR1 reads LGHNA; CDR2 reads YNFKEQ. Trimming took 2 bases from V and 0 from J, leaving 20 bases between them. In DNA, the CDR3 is TGTGCCAGCAGCCAATATATTGCTTTGAGGGGGAACTCTGGGGCCAACGTCCTGACTTTC. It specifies CASSQYIALRGNSGANVLTF.

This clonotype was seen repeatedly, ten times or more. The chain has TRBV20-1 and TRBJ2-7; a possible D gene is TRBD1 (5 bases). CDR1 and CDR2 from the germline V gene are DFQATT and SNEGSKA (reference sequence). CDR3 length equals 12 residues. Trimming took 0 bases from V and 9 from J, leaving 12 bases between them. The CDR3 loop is CSARESHGAQYF. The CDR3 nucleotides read TGCAGTGCTAGAGAGTCACATGGGGCGCAGTACTTC.

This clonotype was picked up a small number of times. CDR3 sequence reads: CASRPTGGGTGELFF. The CDR3 DNA reads TGCGCCAGCAGACCTACAGGGGGCGGCACCGGGGAGCTGTTTTTT. The chain is built from TRBV5-1 and TRBJ2-2; TRBD1 aligns across 9 bases. Germline V gives CDR1 SGHRS, CDR2 YFSETQ. Germline trimming cut 5 bases from V and 4 bases from J; bases unmatched to any gene: 6. This CDR3 spans 15 amino acids.

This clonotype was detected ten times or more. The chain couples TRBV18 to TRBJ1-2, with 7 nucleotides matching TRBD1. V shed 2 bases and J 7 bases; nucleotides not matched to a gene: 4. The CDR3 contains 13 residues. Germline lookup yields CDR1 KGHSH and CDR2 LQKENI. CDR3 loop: CASSPDRVAGYTF. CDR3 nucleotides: TGTGCCAGCTCACCAGACAGGGTGGCTGGCTACACCTTC.

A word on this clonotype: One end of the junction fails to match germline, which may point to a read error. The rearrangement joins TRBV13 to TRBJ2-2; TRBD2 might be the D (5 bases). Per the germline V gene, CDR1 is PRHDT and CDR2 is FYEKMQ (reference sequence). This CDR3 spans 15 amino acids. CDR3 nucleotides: TGTGCCAGCAGCTTACACGTACCCGGAACCGGGGAGCTGCTTTTT. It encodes CASSLHVPGTGELLF.

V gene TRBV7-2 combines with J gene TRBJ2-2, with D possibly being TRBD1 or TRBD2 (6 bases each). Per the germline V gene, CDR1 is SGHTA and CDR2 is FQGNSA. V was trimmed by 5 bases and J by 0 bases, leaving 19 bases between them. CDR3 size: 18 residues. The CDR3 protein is CASSLMGASVSNTGELFF. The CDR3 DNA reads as TGTGCCAGCAGCCTCATGGGGGCTAGCGTGTCGAACACCGGGGAGCTGTTTTTT.

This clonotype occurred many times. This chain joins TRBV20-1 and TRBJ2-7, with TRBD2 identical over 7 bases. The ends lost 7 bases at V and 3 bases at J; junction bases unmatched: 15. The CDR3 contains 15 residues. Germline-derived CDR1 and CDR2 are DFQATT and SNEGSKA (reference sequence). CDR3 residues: CSVTLGSSGVYEQYF. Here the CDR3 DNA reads TGCAGTGTCACCTTGGGGTCTAGCGGAGTCTACGAGCAGTACTTC.

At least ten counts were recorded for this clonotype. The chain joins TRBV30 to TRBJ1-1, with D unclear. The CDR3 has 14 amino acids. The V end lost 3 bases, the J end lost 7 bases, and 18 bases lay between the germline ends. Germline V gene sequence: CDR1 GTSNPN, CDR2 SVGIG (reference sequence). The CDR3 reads CAWRRGLGPGEAFF. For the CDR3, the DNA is TGTGCCTGGAGACGAGGGCTCGGTCCGGGTGAAGCTTTCTTT.

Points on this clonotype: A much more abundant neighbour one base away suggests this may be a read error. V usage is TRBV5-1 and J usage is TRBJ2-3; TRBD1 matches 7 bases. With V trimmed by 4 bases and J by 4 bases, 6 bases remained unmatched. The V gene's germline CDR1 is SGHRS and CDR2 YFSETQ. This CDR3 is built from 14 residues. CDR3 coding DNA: TGCGCCAGCAGCGCGTACAGGGGTGCAGATACGCAGTATTTT. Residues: CASSAYRGADTQYF.

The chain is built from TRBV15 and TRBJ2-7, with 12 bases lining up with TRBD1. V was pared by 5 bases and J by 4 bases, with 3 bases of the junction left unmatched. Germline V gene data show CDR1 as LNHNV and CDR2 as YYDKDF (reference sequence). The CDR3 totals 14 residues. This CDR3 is CATSGDRGPYEQYF. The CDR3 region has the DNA TGTGCCACCAGCGGGGACAGGGGGCCGTACGAGCAGTACTTC.

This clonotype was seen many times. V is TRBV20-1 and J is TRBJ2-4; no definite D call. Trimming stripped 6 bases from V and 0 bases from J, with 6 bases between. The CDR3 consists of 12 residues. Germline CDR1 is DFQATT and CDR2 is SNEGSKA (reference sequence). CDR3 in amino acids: CSAILAKNIQYF. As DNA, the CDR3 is TGCAGTGCCATCCTAGCCAAAAACATTCAGTACTTC.

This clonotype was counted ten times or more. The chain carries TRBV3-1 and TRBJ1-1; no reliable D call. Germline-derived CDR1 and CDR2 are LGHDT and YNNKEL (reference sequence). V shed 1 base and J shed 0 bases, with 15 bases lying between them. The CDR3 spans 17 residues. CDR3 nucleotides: TGTGCCAGCAGCCAAGGATCGCTCGACCCGCTGAACACTGAAGCTTTCTTT. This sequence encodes CASSQGSLDPLNTEAFF.

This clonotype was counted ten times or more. CDR3 loop: CASRAVGQPQHF. The CDR3 nucleotides are TGTGCCAGCAGGGCCGTGGGTCAGCCCCAGCATTTT. The rearrangement joins TRBV27 to TRBJ1-5, with no clear D. CDR1 is MNHEY and CDR2 is SMNVEV in the germline V gene (reference sequence). V lost 6 bases and J lost 6, with 9 bases in between. The CDR3 consists of 12 residues.

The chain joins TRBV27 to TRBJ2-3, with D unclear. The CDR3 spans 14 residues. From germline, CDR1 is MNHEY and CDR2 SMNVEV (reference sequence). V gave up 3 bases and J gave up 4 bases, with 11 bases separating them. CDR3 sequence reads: CASSLARAADTQYF. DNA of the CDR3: TGTGCCAGCAGTTTGGCTCGGGCCGCAGATACGCAGTATTTT.

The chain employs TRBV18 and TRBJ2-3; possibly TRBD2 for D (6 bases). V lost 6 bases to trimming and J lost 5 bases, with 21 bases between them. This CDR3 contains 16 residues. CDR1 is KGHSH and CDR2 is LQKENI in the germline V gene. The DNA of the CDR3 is TGTGCCAGCTCCCCCGAACAGGCGGGGAGTGGAGATACGCAGTATTTT. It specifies CASSPEQAGSGDTQYF.

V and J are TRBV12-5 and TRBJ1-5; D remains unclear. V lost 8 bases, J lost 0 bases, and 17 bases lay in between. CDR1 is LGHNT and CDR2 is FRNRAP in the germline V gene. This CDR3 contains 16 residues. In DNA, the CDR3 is TGTGCTAGTAACGAGGACCGTACGACTAGCAATCAGCCCCAGCATTTT. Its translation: CASNEDRTTSNQPQHF.

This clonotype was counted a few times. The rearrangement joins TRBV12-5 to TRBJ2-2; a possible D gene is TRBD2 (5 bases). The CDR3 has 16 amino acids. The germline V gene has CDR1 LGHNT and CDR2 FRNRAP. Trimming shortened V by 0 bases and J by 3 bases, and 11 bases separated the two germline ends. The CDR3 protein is CASGLVLGSDTGELFF. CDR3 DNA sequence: TGTGCTAGTGGTTTGGTACTGGGGAGTGACACCGGGGAGCTGTTTTTT.

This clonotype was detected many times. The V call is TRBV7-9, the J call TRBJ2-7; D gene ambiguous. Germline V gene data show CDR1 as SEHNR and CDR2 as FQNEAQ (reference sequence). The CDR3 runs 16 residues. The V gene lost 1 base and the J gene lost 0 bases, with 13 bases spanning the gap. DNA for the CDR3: TGTGCCAGCAGCTTAGGTGCAGCCGCTAGCTCCTACGAGCAGTACTTC. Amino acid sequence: CASSLGAAASSYEQYF. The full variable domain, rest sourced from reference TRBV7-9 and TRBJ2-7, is DTGVSQNPRHKITKRGQNVTFRCDPISEHNRLYWYRQTLGQGPEFLTYFQNEAQLEKSRLLSDRFSAERPKGSFSTLEIQRTEQGDSAMYLCASSLGAAASSYEQYFGPGTRLTVT.

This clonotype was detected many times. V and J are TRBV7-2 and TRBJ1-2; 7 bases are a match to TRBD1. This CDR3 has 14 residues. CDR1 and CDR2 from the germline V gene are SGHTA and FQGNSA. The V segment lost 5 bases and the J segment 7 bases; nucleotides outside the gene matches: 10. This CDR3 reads CASSPGQPRSGYTF. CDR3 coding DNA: TGTGCCAGCAGCCCGGGACAGCCGCGATCTGGCTACACCTTC.